The present entry profiles one TCR beta chain with its context. The data originate from a study of blood T cell repertoires in COVID-19. From germline, CDR1 is LGHNA and CDR2 YSLEER. Trimming at V came to 2 bases and at J to 6 bases, leaving 3 bases not matched to a gene. This CDR3 has 14 residues. Profiled with immunoSEQ multiplex PCR; TCRdb holds only in-frame clones, not every one. The data show fewer than 350,000 clones, approximately 90% seen once. The sequencing input was PBMCs or T cells enriched from blood (not recorded which). The TCR originated in a woman younger than 45 with acute COVID-19. The chain is built from TRBV4-3 and TRBJ2-1; 8 bases map to TRBD2. CDR3 sequence: CASSQLREGNEQFF. DNA of the CDR3: TGCGCCAGCAGCCAACTACGGGAGGGCAATGAGCAGTTCTTC.